This entry lists 30 T cell receptor beta chains sequenced from one sample in a study of blood T cell repertoires in COVID-19. Profiling relied on immunoSEQ multiplex PCR, and the TCRdb table lists in-frame clones only, not all of them. The sample records almost 50,000 clones, over 65% being singletons. Specimen: peripheral blood. These receptors all stem from a woman in her 70s with acute or convalescent COVID-19.

CDR3 DNA sequence: TGTGCCAGCAGCCTCGGGGAGCTGTTTTTT. Residues: CASSLGELFF. This chain uses TRBV7-9 with TRBJ2-2; D is undetermined. The V gene's germline CDR1 is SEHNR and CDR2 FQNEAQ (reference sequence). With 5 bases removed from V and 7 bases from J, the gap between germline ends came to 2 bases. CDR3 length: 10 residues.

This rearrangement joins TRBV7-2 to TRBJ2-7, with D hard to call. CDR3 length equals 14 residues. V lost 1 base and J lost 2, with 9 bases in between. CDR1 and CDR2 (germline): SGHTA, FQGNSA. CDR3: CASSLDYNAYEQYF. Here the CDR3 DNA reads TGTGCCAGCAGCTTAGATTACAATGCCTACGAGCAGTACTTC.

V is TRBV3-1 (or the pseudogene TRBV3-2) and J is TRBJ2-5, with D maybe TRBD1 (6 bases). Germline CDR1 reads LGHDT; CDR2 reads YNNKEL (reference sequence). Trimming removed 7 bases at V and 2 bases at J, with 20 bases between. The CDR3 loop spans 16 amino acids. The chain's CDR3 is CASNQAGAATQETQYF. The CDR3 DNA is TGTGCCAGCAACCAGGCAGGGGCGGCCACACAAGAGACCCAGTACTTC.

The rearrangement joins TRBV5-1 to TRBJ2-1, with D possibly matching TRBD2 (6 bases). Germline lookup yields CDR1 SGHRS and CDR2 YFSETQ. Trimming pared 4 bases from V and 3 bases from J, leaving 14 bases between. The CDR3 contains 15 residues. The CDR3 nucleotides read TGCGCCAGCAGCCCAGCGGGTCTGGGCTACAATGAGCAGTTCTTC. Residues: CASSPAGLGYNEQFF.

J is TRBJ1-1 and V is TRBV20-1; D perhaps matches TRBD1 (6 bases). With 3 bases removed from V and 6 bases from J, the gap between germline ends came to 8 bases. The germline CDR1 and CDR2 sequences are DFQATT and SNEGSKA (reference sequence). This CDR3 is 11 amino acids long. CDR3 sequence (DNA): TGCAGTGCTAGGAAGGGGGCTGAAGCTTTCTTT. It specifies CSARKGAEAFF.

The table lists this clone with a few counts. The chain employs TRBV9 and TRBJ2-1; D might be TRBD2 (5 bases). Germline values: CDR1 SGDLS, CDR2 YYNGEE. With 4 bases removed from V and 8 bases from J, the gap between germline ends came to 13 bases. CDR3 length equals 13 residues. The CDR3: CASSSDLGDEQFF. CDR3 DNA: TGTGCCAGCAGCTCGGACTTGGGCGATGAGCAGTTCTTC.

The chain links TRBV18 to TRBJ1-2; possible D gene TRBD1, 5 bases. This CDR3 has 15 residues. Trimming took off 3 bases at V and 7 bases at J, with 18 bases between the two ends. The germline CDR1 and CDR2 sequences are KGHSH and LQKENI. The CDR3: CASSPAGASLAGYTF. In nucleotides, the CDR3 is TGTGCCAGCTCACCTGCTGGGGCCTCCCTGGCTGGCTACACCTTC.

V gene TRBV11-2 combines with J gene TRBJ2-6; TRBD1 is a possible D gene (5 bases). V was clipped by 5 bases and J by 2 bases, with 10 bases between them. The CDR3 spans 15 residues. Germline CDR1 SGHAT, CDR2 FQNNGV. In DNA, the CDR3 is TGTGCCAGCAGCCCAGGGCTTGCTGGGGCCAACGTCCTGACTTTC. This sequence encodes CASSPGLAGANVLTF.

This clone was recorded only once. The chain joins TRBV25-1 to TRBJ1-2; 10 nucleotides line up with TRBD1. J was trimmed by 8 bases and V by 6 bases; bases with no gene match: 3. Per the germline V gene, CDR1 is MGHDK and CDR2 is SYGVNS. The CDR3 consists of 12 residues. CDR3 DNA sequence: TGTGCCAGCAGCCGGGACAGGGGCGGCTACACCTTC. As protein: CASSRDRGGYTF.

This rearrangement joins TRBV27 to TRBJ1-6; a weak D match, TRBD1 (5 bases). Germline lookup yields CDR1 MNHEY and CDR2 SMNVEV (reference sequence). V was clipped by 6 bases and J by 11 bases, with 14 bases between them. The CDR3 has 13 amino acids. CDR3 in DNA: TGTGCCAGCAGGCCCCGCAGGGAAGCACCCCTCCACTTT. Translating it yields CASRPRREAPLHF.

The chain employs TRBV6-5 and TRBJ2-5, with 8 bases identical to TRBD2. After removal of 1 base from V and 5 bases from J, the junction contained 6 bases not matched to a gene. The CDR3 consists of 15 residues. Germline V gene data show CDR1 as MNHEY and CDR2 as SVGAGI. DNA of the CDR3: TGTGCCAGCAGTTACTTGTCGGGGGGGCTGGAGACCCAGTACTTC. Translated, it gives CASSYLSGGLETQYF.

This chain connects TRBV2 to TRBJ2-7; 11 nucleotides line up with TRBD1. CDR1 is SNHLY and CDR2 is FYNNEI in the germline V gene. After removal of 10 bases from V and 4 bases from J, the junction contained 9 bases not matched to a gene. This CDR3 region has 14 residues. CDR3 sequence: CATKRTGGSYEQYF. The CDR3, as DNA: TGTGCCACGAAGCGGACAGGGGGCTCGTACGAGCAGTACTTC.

The rearrangement uses TRBV11-2 and TRBJ2-7; D is possibly TRBD1 (6 bases). The germline V gene has CDR1 SGHAT and CDR2 FQNNGV. With 6 bases removed from V and 4 bases from J, the gap between germline ends came to 13 bases. The CDR3 has 13 amino acids. This CDR3 is CASRNLRGYEQYF. The CDR3, as DNA: TGTGCCAGCAGGAATCTCAGGGGATACGAGCAGTACTTC. The full variable domain, its missing parts supplied by reference TRBV11-2 and TRBJ2-7, is EAGVAQSPRYKIIEKRQSVAFWCNPISGHATLYWYQQILGQGPKLLIQFQNNGVVDDSQLPKDRFSAERLKGVDSTLKIQPAKLEDSAVYLCASRNLRGYEQYFGPGTRLTVT.

This clone was seen just once. The chain is built from TRBV7-2 and TRBJ1-5; a possible D gene is TRBD1 (5 bases). V dropped 0 bases and J dropped 3 bases, with 9 bases sitting between them. This CDR3 is 15 amino acids long. Germline CDR1 and CDR2: SGHTA and FQGNSA. The CDR3 DNA follows: TGTGCCAGCAGCTTAGCGGGACTCTCCAATCAGCCCCAGCATTTT. Its translation: CASSLAGLSNQPQHF. Together with reference TRBV7-2 and TRBJ1-5, the CDR3 gives the full variable domain: GAGVSQSPSNKVTEKGKDVELRCDPISGHTALYWYRQSLGQGLEFLIYFQGNSAPDKSGLPSDRFSAERTGGSVSTLTIQRTQQEDSAVYLCASSLAGLSNQPQHFGDGTRLSIL.

CDR3 sequence reads: CASMDGSMNTEAFF. DNA of the CDR3: TGTGCCAGTATGGATGGGAGCATGAACACTGAAGCTTTCTTT. The gene calls are TRBV19 and TRBJ1-1; D remains unclear. Trimming cost V 7 bases and J 0 bases, with 12 bases left between them. The CDR3 totals 14 residues. Germline V CDR1 and CDR2: LNHDA, SQIVND (reference sequence). Full variable domain (missing parts from reference TRBV19 and TRBJ1-1): DGGITQSPKYLFRKEGQNVTLSCEQNLNHDAMYWYRQDPGQGLRLIYYSQIVNDFQKGDIAEGYSVSREKKESFPLTVTSAQKNPTAFYLCASMDGSMNTEAFFGQGTRLTVV.

This clone was detected many times. The genes are TRBV6-6 and TRBJ1-3, with D unresolved. The CDR3 runs 16 residues. Germline CDR1 is MNHNY and CDR2 is SVGAGI (reference sequence). The V end lost 6 bases, the J end lost 2 bases, and 17 bases lay between the germline ends. CDR3 sequence reads: CASSQDYFAPGNTIYF. The CDR3 DNA follows: TGTGCCAGCAGCCAGGACTACTTCGCCCCTGGAAACACCATATATTTT.

V and J are TRBV5-1 and TRBJ1-5; maybe TRBD1 (6 bases). The CDR3 has 15 amino acids. V lost 4 bases to trimming and J lost 3 bases, with 14 bases between them. Germline CDR1 reads SGHRS; CDR2 reads YFSETQ. The CDR3 DNA reads TGCGCCAGCAGCCTGAGCGGACAGCCCAATCAGCCCCAGCATTTT. Amino acids: CASSLSGQPNQPQHF.

This clone was seen more than once but under ten times. The rearrangement links TRBV19 to TRBJ2-1, with 10 positions matching TRBD2. CDR3 length: 15 residues. Trimming at V came to 5 bases and at J to 8 bases, leaving 9 bases not matched to a gene. CDR1 is LNHDA, CDR2 SQIVND, per germline (reference sequence). The CDR3 coding sequence is TGTGCCAGTAGTGGACGAAAGCGGGAGGGCTATGAGCAGTTCTTC. Its protein is CASSGRKREGYEQFF.

The genes are TRBV10-3 and TRBJ1-5, with TRBD1 as a possible D gene (5 bases). V shed 8 bases and J shed 2 bases, with 16 bases lying between them. Germline V lookup: CDR1 ENHRY, CDR2 SYGVKD. This CDR3 spans 15 amino acids. The CDR3 region has the DNA TGTGCCATCGGGGCACAGACGGGCGGCAATCAGCCCCAGCATTTT. Its protein is CAIGAQTGGNQPQHF.

The J gene is TRBJ1-3, the V gene TRBV19; 8 nucleotides match TRBD1. V trimming: 10 bases; J trimming: 2 bases; junction bases outside the gene matches: 10. Germline V gene data show CDR1 as LNHDA and CDR2 as SQIVND (reference sequence). CDR3 size: 15 residues. CDR3 amino acids: CATTRQGNAGNTIYF. The DNA for the CDR3 is TGTGCCACAACACGACAGGGGAACGCTGGAAACACCATATATTTT.

This clone has just a few counts. The rearrangement joins TRBV5-4 to TRBJ1-4; the match to TRBD1 covers 7 bases. There are 15 residues in the CDR3. CDR1 and CDR2 from the germline V gene are SGHNT and YYREEE (reference sequence). V trimming: 3 bases; J trimming: 4 bases; junction bases outside the gene matches: 6. In nucleotides, the CDR3 is TGTGCCAGCAGCTCGCAGGGGGACTTTAATGAAAAACTGTTTTTT. Amino acid sequence: CASSSQGDFNEKLFF.

The V call is TRBV29-1, the J call TRBJ2-3; D possibly corresponds to TRBD2 (6 bases). CDR3 length: 15 residues. V was trimmed by 2 bases and J by 3 bases, leaving 15 bases between them. Germline CDR1 reads SQVTM; CDR2 reads ANQGSEA. The CDR3, as DNA: TGCAGCGTTGAAATCCAGCGGGTCCTGACAGATACGCAGTATTTT. It translates to CSVEIQRVLTDTQYF.

This clone was seen at least ten times. The sample carries other DNA sequences with the same CDR3. In nucleotides, the CDR3 is TGTGCCAGCAGCCAAGACAGGGGTCGAACTGAAGCTTTCTTT. Its translation: CASSQDRGRTEAFF. The chain uses TRBV6-2 or TRBV6-3 and TRBJ1-1, with 8 bases matching TRBD1. CDR1 is MNHEY and CDR2 is SVGEGT in the germline V gene. CDR3 length: 14 amino acids. J was trimmed by 5 bases and V by 6 bases; bases with no gene match: 8.

This chain uses TRBV11-3 with TRBJ1-1; TRBD1 is a possible D gene (5 bases). The CDR3 has 14 amino acids. V dropped 0 bases and J dropped 7 bases, with 12 bases sitting between them. The germline V gene encodes CDR1 SGHNT and CDR2 YENEEA. This chain's CDR3 is CASSLEPQVDEAFF. For the CDR3, the DNA is TGTGCCAGCAGCTTAGAACCACAGGTGGATGAAGCTTTCTTT.

A few counts support this clone. The chain has TRBV4-1 and TRBJ2-5, with a tentative D call TRBD1 (6 bases). This CDR3 is 13 amino acids long. Trimming stripped 1 base from V and 5 bases from J, with 8 bases between. Germline-derived CDR1 and CDR2 are MGHRA and YSYEKL. CDR3 in DNA: TGCGCCAGCAGCCAAGCTAGGGGGGAGACCCAGTACTTC. As protein: CASSQARGETQYF.

Worth noting for this clone: An end of the junction differs from the germline gene, which may be a read error. This sequence joins TRBV6-1 and TRBJ2-7, with D perhaps TRBD2 (5 bases). The CDR3 consists of 13 residues. Germline assignment: CDR1 MNHNS and CDR2 SASEGT. The CDR3 loop reads CASSEGRPYEQYF. CDR3 DNA: TGTGCCAGCAGCGAAGGGAGACCCTACGAGCAGTACTTC.

The chain links TRBV28 to TRBJ2-7; TRBD1 aligns across 10 bases. V dropped 6 bases and J dropped 7; count of bases not matched to a gene: 9. The germline V gene has CDR1 MDHEN and CDR2 SYDVKM. The CDR3 has 14 residues. Here the CDR3 reads CASSRDRGTGEQYF. CDR3 DNA: TGTGCCAGCAGCCGGGACAGGGGCACGGGGGAGCAGTACTTC. Combining the CDR3 with reference TRBV28 and TRBJ2-7 gives the whole variable domain DVKVTQSSRYLVKRTGEKVFLECVQDMDHENMFWYRQDPGLGLRLIYFSYDVKMKEKGDIPEGYSVSREKKERFSLILESASTNQTSMYLCASSRDRGTGEQYFGPGTRLTVT.

This clone appeared a few times. This chain joins TRBV28 and TRBJ1-2, with 10 bases fitting TRBD1. CDR3 length equals 16 residues. Germline-derived CDR1 and CDR2 are MDHEN and SYDVKM. Trimming cost V 2 bases and J 6 bases; bases outside gene matches: 9. The CDR3 coding sequence is TGTGCCAGCAGTTTACTAGGTCGACAGGGGGCGGATGGCTACACCTTC. It encodes CASSLLGRQGADGYTF.

This chain connects TRBV29-1 to TRBJ1-1; D is unresolved. In germline, CDR1 is SQVTM, CDR2 ANQGSEA. The CDR3 extends over 11 amino acids. The germline V and J ends were trimmed by 6 bases and 7 bases, with 12 bases remaining between them. CDR3 in amino acids: CSVSRELEAFF. CDR3 in DNA: TGCAGCGTGAGCCGGGAGCTTGAAGCTTTCTTT.

The chain is built from TRBV11-2 and TRBJ2-5; maybe TRBD1 (6 bases). The length of the CDR3 is 16 residues. V lost 1 base and J 1 base, leaving 13 bases between the germline ends. CDR1 is SGHAT, CDR2 FQNNGV, per germline. CDR3 DNA: TGTGCCAGCAGCTTAGCAGGGGTTCAGGGCCAAGAGACCCAGTACTTC. Encoded protein: CASSLAGVQGQETQYF.